The rows below give T cell receptor beta chains drawn from one sample of a study of identical twins. TCRdb analysed the 5' RACE reads with MiXCR anew, one entry per CDR3 protein. The sample lists about 570,000 distinct CDR3 sequences, approximately 9.6% occurring once. Separately, the same data were catalogued under a study of yellow fever vaccine responses in identical twins.

Sequenced input: PBMCs. The source of these receptors is a woman under 30 in good health. The CDR3 runs from the conserved cysteine through the conserved F or W. The D gene is left open where the match is weak. The size entry is marked missing in some rows and otherwise reads once, few, many or a size class.

v_call	clone_size	d_call	j_call	cdr3_nt	cdr3_aa
TRBV6-4	.	.	TRBJ2-1	TGTGCCAGCAGTGACGGGACGGACTACAATGAGCAGTTCTTC	CASSDGTDYNEQFF
TRBV18	few	.	TRBJ2-1	TGTGCCAGCTCACCACAGGACCAAACGGTCTACAATGAGCAGTTCTTC	CASSPQDQTVYNEQFF
TRBV7-3	few	TRBD1	TRBJ2-1	TGTGCCAGCAGCTTAAGAGGGACAGCGAGTACCTACAATGAGCAGTTCTTC	CASSLRGTASTYNEQFF
TRBV6-2/TRBV6-3	.	TRBD1	TRBJ2-5	TGTGCCAGCGACAGGGGGCTCGAGACCCAGTACTTC	CASDRGLETQYF
TRBV7-8	.	.	TRBJ2-2	TGTGCCAGCAGCTTAGGTTTTCAGGGAACGAACACCGGGGAGCTGTTTTTT	CASSLGFQGTNTGELFF
TRBV12-3/TRBV12-4	.	.	TRBJ1-5	TGTGCCAGCAGTGGGGCGAGCAATCAGCCCCAGCATTTT	CASSGASNQPQHF
TRBV24-1	few	.	TRBJ2-2	TGTGCCACCAGTACAGGGACTAACACCGGGGAGCTGTTTTTT	CATSTGTNTGELFF
TRBV7-8	few	TRBD2	TRBJ2-5	TGTGCCAGCAGCCCGGGACTAGCGGGAGGGGGCGAGACCCAGTACTTC	CASSPGLAGGGETQYF
TRBV3-1	many	TRBD1	TRBJ2-1	TGTGCCAGCAGCCAAGATCCTTTGGGACAGACCAATGAGCAGTTCTTC	CASSQDPLGQTNEQFF
TRBV4-2	few	.	TRBJ2-7	TGTGCCAGCAGCCAAGTGGTTTCGCACGAGCAGTACTTC	CASSQVVSHEQYF
TRBV6-1	.	TRBD2	TRBJ2-2	TGTGCCAGCAGAACCACCTGGACTAGCGGATCTGCCGGGGAGCTGTTTTTT	CASRTTWTSGSAGELFF
TRBV7-9	few	.	TRBJ2-7	TGTGCCAGCAGCTTAACAGGCGGCGTCTACGAGCAGTACTTC	CASSLTGGVYEQYF
TRBV29-1	few	TRBD2	TRBJ2-7	TGCAGCGTTACTAGCGGGGTCTACGAGCAGTACTTC	CSVTSGVYEQYF
TRBV5-1	.	TRBD1	TRBJ1-1	TGCGCCAGCAGCTTGGGGATGTGGTCAGGGGGCGGCACTGAAGCTTTCTTT	CASSLGMWSGGGTEAFF
TRBV7-6	many	.	TRBJ2-2	TGTGCCAGCAGCTTAGGGCCCACGACAGGCGGCACCGGGGAGCTGTTTTTT	CASSLGPTTGGTGELFF
TRBV11-2	.	.	TRBJ2-3	TGTGCCAGCAGAAAGGGGGGTAACACAGATACGCAGTATTTT	CASRKGGNTDTQYF
TRBV4-3	few	.	TRBJ2-5	TGCGCCAGCAGCCCCTCGCGGGGAACAGGGGAGACCCAGTACTTC	CASSPSRGTGETQYF
TRBV20-1	many	.	TRBJ1-1	TGCAGTGCTAGGATTGGGACGGTAATCTCTGAAGCTTTCTTT	CSARIGTVISEAFF
TRBV20-1	.	.	TRBJ2-3	TGCAGTGCTGAGCGGCTACCCTTCACAGATACGCAGTATTTT	CSAERLPFTDTQYF
TRBV20-1	few	.	TRBJ2-7	TGCAGTGCTAGAGATGGCAGGGACGAGCAGTACTTC	CSARDGRDEQYF
TRBV29-1	many	TRBD1	TRBJ1-6	TGCAGCGCCAAAAACGGCCAGGGGGCCGCGCGCTATAATTCACCCCTCCACTTT	CSAKNGQGAARYNSPLHF
TRBV7-2	.	TRBD1	TRBJ1-5	TGTGCCAGCAGCTACAGGGGGCATGCTAGTCAGCCCCAGCATTTT	CASSYRGHASQPQHF
TRBV12-3/TRBV12-4	many	TRBD1	TRBJ1-2	TGTGCCAGCAGTCCACAGGGGAGGGCTAACTATGGCTACACCTTC	CASSPQGRANYGYTF
TRBV5-1	many	.	TRBJ2-3	TGCGCCAGCAGCTTGAACGGGTTGACAGATACGCAGTATTTT	CASSLNGLTDTQYF
TRBV4-3	few	.	TRBJ2-5	TGCGCCAGCAGCCCGACGGGAGACGAGACCCAGTACTTC	CASSPTGDETQYF
TRBV5-1	few	TRBD2	TRBJ2-3	TGCGCCAGCAGCCGGGGACTAGCGGGAGAGGGGGATACGCAGTATTTT	CASSRGLAGEGDTQYF
TRBV11-2	few	TRBD2	TRBJ2-7	TGTGCCAGCAGCTTAGAACAAAGCGGGGGCTCCTACGAGCAGTACTTC	CASSLEQSGGSYEQYF
TRBV25-1	.	.	TRBJ2-7	TGTGCCAGCAGTGGAGGGGCGGCGGGGGAGCAGTACTTC	CASSGGAAGEQYF
TRBV20-1	few	.	TRBJ2-7	TGCAGTGCTAGAGATCACAACAGGGACGCCTACGAGCAGTACTTC	CSARDHNRDAYEQYF
TRBV5-1	.	.	TRBJ1-6	TGCGCCAGCAGCCCGGATCAATATGATTCACCCCTCCACTTT	CASSPDQYDSPLHF
TRBV5-1	.	TRBD2	TRBJ2-7	TGCGCCAGCAGCTTGGAAGGTAGCGGGGGCCACGAGCAGTACTTC	CASSLEGSGGHEQYF
TRBV5-6	few	.	TRBJ2-3	TGTGCCAGCAGCTTGGGTGCAGAACTATTCAGTACAGATACGCAGTATTTT	CASSLGAELFSTDTQYF
TRBV20-1	.	.	TRBJ1-1	TGCAGTGCTAGAACCTCCGCGAACACTGAAGCTTTCTTT	CSARTSANTEAFF
TRBV6-1	many	.	TRBJ2-1	TGTGCCAGCAGCTCCGGGACGTTTATCAATGAGCAGTTCTTC	CASSSGTFINEQFF
TRBV18	.	.	TRBJ2-3	TGTGCCAGCTCAACGGCGGAAGAAGATACGCAGTATTTT	CASSTAEEDTQYF
TRBV13	.	TRBD1	TRBJ2-1	TGTGCCAGCCACAGGGACAGTTACAATGAGCAGTTCTTC	CASHRDSYNEQFF
TRBV10-3	.	TRBD1	TRBJ2-5	TGTGCCATCAGGGAACAGGGGCTCCGTCGAGAGACCCAGTACTTC	CAIREQGLRRETQYF
TRBV18	few	TRBD2	TRBJ2-1	TGTGCCAGCTCGGGACTAGCGGCTGAAACTGAGCAGTTCTTC	CASSGLAAETEQFF
TRBV7-9	few	TRBD2	TRBJ2-3	TGTGCCAGCAGTCGACTAGCGGGGTACTTCATGTATACGCAGTATTTT	CASSRLAGYFMYTQYF
TRBV4-3	.	TRBD2	TRBJ2-2	TGCGCCAGCAGCCAAGAGATAGCGGGAGGGACCGGGGAGCTGTTTTTT	CASSQEIAGGTGELFF
TRBV28	.	.	TRBJ1-5	TGTGCCAGCATGGGGTCCACTCCGGGGGGCAATCAGCCCCAGCATTTT	CASMGSTPGGNQPQHF
TRBV30	.	TRBD2	TRBJ2-4	TGTGCCTGGATCCGCGACCAGCGGGAAGGGAAAAACATTCAGTACTTC	CAWIRDQREGKNIQYF
TRBV5-6	.	.	TRBJ1-3	TGTGCCAGCAGCTACGGGGTTAACCCCGATGACACCATATATTTT	CASSYGVNPDDTIYF
TRBV10-3	many	.	TRBJ2-3	TGTGCCATCCGAGCGTGGACCAGCACAGATACGCAGTATTTT	CAIRAWTSTDTQYF
TRBV27	.	.	TRBJ1-1	TGTGCCAGCAGTCCCGGAGAGGCCAAGGTGGACACTGAAGCTTTCTTT	CASSPGEAKVDTEAFF
TRBV24-1	.	.	TRBJ2-2	TGTGCCACCAGTGGGGGCACGGGCACCGGGGAGCTGTTTTTT	CATSGGTGTGELFF